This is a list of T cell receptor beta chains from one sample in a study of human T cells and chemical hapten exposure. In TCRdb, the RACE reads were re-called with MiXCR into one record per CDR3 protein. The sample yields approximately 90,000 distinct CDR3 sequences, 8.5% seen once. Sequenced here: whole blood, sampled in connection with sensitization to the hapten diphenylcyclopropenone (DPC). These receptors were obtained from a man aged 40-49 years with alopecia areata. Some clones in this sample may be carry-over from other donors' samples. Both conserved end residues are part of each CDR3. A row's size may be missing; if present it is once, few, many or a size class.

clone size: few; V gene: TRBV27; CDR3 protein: CASSPSESSYNEQFF
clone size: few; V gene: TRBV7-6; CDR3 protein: CASSPQRWAGGYGYTF
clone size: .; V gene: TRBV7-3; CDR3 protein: CASSLNGGETQYF
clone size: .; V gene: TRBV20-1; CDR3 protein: CSAYGRVGNQPQHF
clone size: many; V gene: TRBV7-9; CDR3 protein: CASSYDRVDYGYTF
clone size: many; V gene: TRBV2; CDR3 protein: CASSEGAGAEETQYF
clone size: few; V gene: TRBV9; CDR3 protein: CASSLQVTGELFF
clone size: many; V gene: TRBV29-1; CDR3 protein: CSVGYENNQPQHF
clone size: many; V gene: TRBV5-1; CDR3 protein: CASSSDTANEKLFF
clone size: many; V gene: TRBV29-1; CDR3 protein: CSATIGAGGPADTQYF
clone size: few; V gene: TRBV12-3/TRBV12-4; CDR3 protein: CASSPVDFSYEQYF
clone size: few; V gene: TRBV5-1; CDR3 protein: CASRPHSGANVLTF
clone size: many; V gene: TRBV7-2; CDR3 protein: CASSPNPPGGATDTQYF
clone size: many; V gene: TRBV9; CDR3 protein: CASSVEILSGNSYNEQFF
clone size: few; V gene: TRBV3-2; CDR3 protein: CASSQDGSYTRNQPQHF
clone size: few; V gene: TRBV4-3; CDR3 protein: CASSQVSGEQFF
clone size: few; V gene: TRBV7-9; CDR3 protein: CASSLPSGSPDTQYF
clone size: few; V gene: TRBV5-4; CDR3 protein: CASSLGPTANTEAFF
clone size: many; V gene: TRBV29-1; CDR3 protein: CSVGVDRAEAFF
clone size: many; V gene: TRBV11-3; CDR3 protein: CASSFLGKDYEQYF
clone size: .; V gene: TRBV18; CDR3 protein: CASSEGGNQPQHF
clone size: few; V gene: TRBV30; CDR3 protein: CAWSPGQGPQPQHF
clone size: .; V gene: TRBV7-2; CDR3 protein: CASSFSLAGGSKDTQYF
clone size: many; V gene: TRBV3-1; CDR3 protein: CASSPLAVHTGELFF
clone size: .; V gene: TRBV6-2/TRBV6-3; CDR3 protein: CASSPHTSGNTDTQYF
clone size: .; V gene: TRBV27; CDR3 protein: CASSLSQGVLAYGYTF
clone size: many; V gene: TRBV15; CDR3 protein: CATSRPAPDTQYF
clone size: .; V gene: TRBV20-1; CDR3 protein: CSARLAGVYEQYF
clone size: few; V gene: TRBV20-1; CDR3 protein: CSARRGGDQPQHF
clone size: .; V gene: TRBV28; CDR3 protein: CASQDTPLEQYF
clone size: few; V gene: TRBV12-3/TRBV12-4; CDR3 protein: CASSPGTSGRAETQYF
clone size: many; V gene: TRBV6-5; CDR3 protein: CASSVIAGGQGEQYF
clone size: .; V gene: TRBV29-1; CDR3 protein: CSVIIGQHGYTF
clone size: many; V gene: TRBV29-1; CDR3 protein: CSVGLDTQYF
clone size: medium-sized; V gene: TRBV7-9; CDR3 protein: CASGTRDRYEQYF
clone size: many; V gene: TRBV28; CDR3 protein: CASSDNTDTQYF
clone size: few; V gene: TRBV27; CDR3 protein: CASSLYRSFQPQHF
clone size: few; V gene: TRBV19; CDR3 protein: CASSAQGQVGGYTF
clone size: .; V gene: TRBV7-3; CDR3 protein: CASSLIWEGEQFF
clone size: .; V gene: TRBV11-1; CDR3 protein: CASSLMTEKSTNEKLFF
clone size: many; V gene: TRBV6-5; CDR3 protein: CASSFPNTEAFF
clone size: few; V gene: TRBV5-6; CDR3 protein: CASSFFPGHSQPQHF
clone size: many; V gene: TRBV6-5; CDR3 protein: CASSSGPRMNTEAFF
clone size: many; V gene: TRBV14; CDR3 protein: CASSPHTGIGTEAFF
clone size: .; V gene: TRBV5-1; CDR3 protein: CASSQEGKEKLFF